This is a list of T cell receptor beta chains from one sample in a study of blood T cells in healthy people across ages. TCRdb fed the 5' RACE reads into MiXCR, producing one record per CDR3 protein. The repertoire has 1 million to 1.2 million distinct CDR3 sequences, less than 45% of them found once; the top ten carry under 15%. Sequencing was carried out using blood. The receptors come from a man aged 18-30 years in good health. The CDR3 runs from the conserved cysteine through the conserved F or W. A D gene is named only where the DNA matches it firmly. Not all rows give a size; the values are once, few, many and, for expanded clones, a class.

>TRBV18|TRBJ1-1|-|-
TGTGCCAGCTCACCGATCCTTGGCAGTGAAGCTTTCTTT
CASSPILGSEAFF
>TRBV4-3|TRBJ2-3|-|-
TGCGCCAGCAGCCAAGACGCAGGGGTTACCACAGATACGCAGTATTTT
CASSQDAGVTTDTQYF
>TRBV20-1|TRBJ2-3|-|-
TGCAGTGCCCCAGAAAGCGGACGCACAGATACGCAGTATTTT
CSAPESGRTDTQYF
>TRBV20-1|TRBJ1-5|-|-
TGCAGTGCTAGATGGGACACCTTAACCCAGCCCCAGCATTTT
CSARWDTLTQPQHF
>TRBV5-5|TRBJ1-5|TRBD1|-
TGTGCCAGCAGCTTTACCGGGACAGGGGGCTATAGCAATCAGTCCCAGCATTTT
CASSFTGTGGYSNQSQHF
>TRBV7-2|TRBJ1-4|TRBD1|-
TGTGCCAGCAGCTTAGGAGACAGGGGACGGAGTGAAAAACTGTTTTTT
CASSLGDRGRSEKLFF
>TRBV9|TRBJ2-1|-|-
TGTGCCAGCAGAGGGGGGGATCCCAATGAGCAGTTCTTC
CASRGGDPNEQFF
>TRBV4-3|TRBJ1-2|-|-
TGCGCCAGCAGCCAAGATCGTTTCGAGGGGATCTATGGCTACACCTTC
CASSQDRFEGIYGYTF
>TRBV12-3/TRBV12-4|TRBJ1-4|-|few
TGTGCCAGCAGTACCGATGCGGGGGAAGGGGGAAAACTGTTTTTT
CASSTDAGEGGKLFF
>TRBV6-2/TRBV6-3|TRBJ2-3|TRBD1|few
TGTGCCAGCAGTTACGGGCCGCACAGGGGTTTTACGCAGTATTTT
CASSYGPHRGFTQYF
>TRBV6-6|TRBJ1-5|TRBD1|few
TGTGCCAGCACTAGAGACAGGGCAATGAGCAATCAGCCCCAGCATTTT
CASTRDRAMSNQPQHF
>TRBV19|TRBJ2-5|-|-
TGTGCCAGTAGTATAGGGGCCACGCGGTCAGAGACCCAGTACTTC
CASSIGATRSETQYF
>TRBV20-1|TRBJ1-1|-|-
TGCAGTGCCGTTGGGGCTATGGGCACTGAAGCTTTCTTT
CSAVGAMGTEAFF
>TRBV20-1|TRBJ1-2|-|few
TGCAGTGCTAGATCACTACAGGGAGTCGGTGGCTACACCTTC
CSARSLQGVGGYTF
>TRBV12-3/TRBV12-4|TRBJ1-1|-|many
TGTGCCAGCAGTTTTGGTCAGATGAACACTGAAGCTTTCTTT
CASSFGQMNTEAFF
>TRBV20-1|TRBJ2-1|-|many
TGCAGTGCTCTAGATGCGGGGAAGGGCTACAATGAGCAGTTCTTC
CSALDAGKGYNEQFF
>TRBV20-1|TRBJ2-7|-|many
TGCAGTGCTAGATGGGCCTACGAGCAGTACTTC
CSARWAYEQYF
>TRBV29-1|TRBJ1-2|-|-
TGCAGCGTTGACTTAGCCGCTAACTATGGCTACACCTTC
CSVDLAANYGYTF
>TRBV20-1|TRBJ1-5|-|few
TGCAGTGCTACCCCTTTGGAGGACCAGCCCCAGCATTTT
CSATPLEDQPQHF
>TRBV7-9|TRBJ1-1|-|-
TGTGCCAGCAGCGAACGACAGTACACTGAAGCTTTCTTT
CASSERQYTEAFF
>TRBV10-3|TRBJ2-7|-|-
TGTGCCATCAGCCCCGTCAACAGACCCTACGAGCAGTACTTC
CAISPVNRPYEQYF
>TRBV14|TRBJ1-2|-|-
TGTGCCAGCAGCCAAGTTCTATTAAGTCGGGCAGGATTAACCGATGGCTACACCTTC
CASSQVLLSRAGLTDGYTF
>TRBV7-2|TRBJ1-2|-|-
TGTGCCAGCATCACACGGAACCCATCCCGCTACACCTTC
CASITRNPSRYTF
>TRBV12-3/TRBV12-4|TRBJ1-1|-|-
TGTGCCAGCAGTTTAGCACGGACGGGGAACACTGAAGCTTTCTTT
CASSLARTGNTEAFF
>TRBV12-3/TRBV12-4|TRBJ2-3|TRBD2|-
TGTGCCAGCACCACGGGACTAGCGTCCTCAGATACGCAGTATTTT
CASTTGLASSDTQYF
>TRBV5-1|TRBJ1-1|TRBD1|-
TGCGCCAGCAGCGTGCCCACAGGGGTTGAAGCTTTCTTT
CASSVPTGVEAFF
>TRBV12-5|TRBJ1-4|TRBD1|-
TGTGCTAGTGGACGACCCAGGGGGTTGGGGGTTGAAAAACTGTTTTTT
CASGRPRGLGVEKLFF
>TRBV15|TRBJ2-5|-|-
TGTGCCACCAGCTCTCGAGGGGACGAAGAGACCCAGTACTTC
CATSSRGDEETQYF
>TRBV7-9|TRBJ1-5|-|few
TGTGCCAGCAGCCCGGACGGATTCAATCAGCCCCAGCATTTT
CASSPDGFNQPQHF
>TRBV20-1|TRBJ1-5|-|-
TGCAGTGCTAGAAGGCAGGCAGAGGGTCAGCCCCAGCATTTT
CSARRQAEGQPQHF
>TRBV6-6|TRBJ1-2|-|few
TGTGCCAGCAGTTACTCGCCCAATTACTATGGCTACACCTTC
CASSYSPNYYGYTF
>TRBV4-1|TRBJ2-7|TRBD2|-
TGCGCCAGCAGCCAAGGTGAAGGGAGGGAAGGCGAGCAGTACTTC
CASSQGEGREGEQYF
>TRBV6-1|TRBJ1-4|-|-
TGTGCCAGCAGTGACGGACCAACTAATGAAAAACTGTTTTTT
CASSDGPTNEKLFF
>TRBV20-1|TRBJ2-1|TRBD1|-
TGCAGTGCTAAACACGGGACAGGGCACAATGAGCAGTTCTTC
CSAKHGTGHNEQFF
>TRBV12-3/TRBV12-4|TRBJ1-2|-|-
TGTGCCAGCAGCTTAGACCCAGGGAATTCTGGCTACACCTTC
CASSLDPGNSGYTF
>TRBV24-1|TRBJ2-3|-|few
TGTGCCACCAGTAACCCCGGGGGACTCTTAACAGATACGCAGTATTTT
CATSNPGGLLTDTQYF
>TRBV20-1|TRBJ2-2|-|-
TGCAGTGCTAGCGGCCCGCAACAGGGTATTATTTACGCGAACACCGGGGAGCTGTTTTTT
CSASGPQQGIIYANTGELFF